Shown below are 10 T cell receptor beta chains from a single sample sequenced in a study of T cells in Graves' hyperthyroidism and ophthalmopathy (dated by TCRdb to about 2019). Library method: multiplex PCR. Sequencing took place on an Illumina HiSeq 2000. Amplification of TCR beta CDR3 regions was carried out from RNA transcripts. A first-round RT-PCR of the TCR CDR3 used the HTBI primer set with the Qiagen OneStep RT-PCR kit. TCRdb applied fastp at Q25 and MiXCR to the public reads, then kept only in-frame beta chains. Entries that share a CDR3 protein sequence are merged under the most common genes and DNA. The sample contains about 520,000 distinct CDR3 sequences, around 22% of them found a single time. Together, the top ten hold 11% of the sample. The sequenced sample was blood. The receptors come from a young woman with Graves' ophthalmopathy.

This clonotype has at least ten counts. The V gene is TRBV12-3 or TRBV12-4, the J gene TRBJ2-7; the match to TRBD1 covers 7 bases. Germline trimming cut 6 bases from V and 3 bases from J; bases unmatched to any gene: 5. CDR3 length: 13 amino acids. The CDR3 spells CASSPRQGYEQYF. DNA of the CDR3: TGTGCCAGCAGCCCCCGACAGGGCTACGAGCAGTACTTC.

The chain joins TRBV18 to TRBJ1-3; 9 bases match TRBD1. V lost 3 bases to trimming and J lost 4 bases; unmatched junction nucleotides: 4. The CDR3 spans 15 residues. CDR1 and CDR2 (germline): KGHSH, LQKENI. In DNA form, the CDR3 reads TGTGCCAGCTCACCTAACAGGGGGCTCGGAAACACCATATATTTT. Translating gives CASSPNRGLGNTIYF.

At least ten counts were recorded for this clonotype. CDR3 bases: TGTGCCTGGAGTCCTTCATCCGGTCAAGAGACCCAGTACTTC. This codes for CAWSPSSGQETQYF. The chain recombines TRBV30 with TRBJ2-5; D remains ambiguous. The CDR3 runs to 14 residues. Germline lookup yields CDR1 GTSNPN and CDR2 SVGIG (reference sequence). V was cut by 2 bases and J by 2 bases, with 12 bases left in between.

This clonotype was observed many times. The rearrangement joins TRBV5-5 to TRBJ1-2; tentative D call: TRBD1 (6 bases). CDR1 and CDR2 (germline): SGHKS, YYEKEE (reference sequence). The V end lost 0 bases, the J end lost 5 bases, and 11 bases lay between the germline ends. This CDR3 spans 14 amino acids. The CDR3 DNA follows: TGTGCCAGCAGCTTGGACCCGGGGGCGTATGGCTACACCTTC. Protein: CASSLDPGAYGYTF.

This clonotype has at least ten counts. The chain links TRBV7-3 to TRBJ2-3; 9 nucleotides match TRBD2. The CDR3 runs to 14 residues. The V gene's germline CDR1 is SGHTA and CDR2 FQGTGA. Trimming removed 5 bases from V and 5 bases from J; junction bases left unmatched: 5. CDR3 amino acids: CASSPGLAGDTQYF. In DNA, the CDR3 is TGTGCCAGCAGCCCGGGACTAGCAGGAGATACGCAGTATTTT.

The rearrangement joins TRBV19 to TRBJ1-5; no clear D. CDR1 is LNHDA, CDR2 SQIVND, per germline (reference sequence). The CDR3 spans 13 residues. Trimming cost V 5 bases and J 5 bases, with 10 bases left between them. DNA of the CDR3: TGTGCCAGTAGTTACACCTCTGATCAGCCCCAGCATTTT. As protein: CASSYTSDQPQHF. The full variable domain, rest sourced from reference TRBV19 and TRBJ1-5, is DGGITQSPKYLFRKEGQNVTLSCEQNLNHDAMYWYRQDPGQGLRLIYYSQIVNDFQKGDIAEGYSVSREKKESFPLTVTSAQKNPTAFYLCASSYTSDQPQHFGDGTRLSIL.

The sample holds many counts of this clonotype. The V call is TRBV19, the J call TRBJ2-7; maybe TRBD1 (6 bases). There are 17 residues in the CDR3. The germline gives CDR1 LNHDA, CDR2 SQIVND (reference sequence). Trimming pared 3 bases from V and 0 bases from J, leaving 18 bases between. CDR3 amino acids: CASSINAGTTHSYEQYF. CDR3 bases: TGTGCCAGTAGTATCAACGCCGGGACAACTCACTCCTACGAGCAGTACTTC.

Ten or more counts support this clonotype. The chain combines TRBV6-1 with TRBJ1-1; D gene uncertain. Germline-derived CDR1 and CDR2 are MNHNS and SASEGT. CDR3 length: 12 amino acids. The ends were cut back, 1 base at V and 8 bases at J, with 8 bases in the middle. In nucleotides, the CDR3 is TGTGCCAGCAGTGAAGTAGGAGAGGAAGCTTTCTTT. Protein sequence: CASSEVGEEAFF.

The rearrangement uses TRBV29-1 and TRBJ2-7; tentative D call: TRBD1 (6 bases). Germline V gives CDR1 SQVTM, CDR2 ANQGSEA. The CDR3 has 14 amino acids. Deletions cut 6 bases from V and 3 bases from J, with 18 bases between. The CDR3 nucleotides read TGCAGCGTGGAGGACAGCTGGCTGGGCTACGAGCAGTACTTC. It translates to CSVEDSWLGYEQYF.

This clonotype was recorded many times. The chain employs TRBV11-1 and TRBJ2-7, with 8 positions matching TRBD1. Germline trimming cut 6 bases from V and 3 bases from J; bases unmatched to any gene: 10. The CDR3 totals 15 residues. Germline V gene lookup returns CDR1 SGHAT and CDR2 FQDESV (reference sequence). The CDR3 sequence is CASSGRDRTFYEQYF. CDR3 nucleotides: TGTGCCAGCAGTGGCCGGGACAGGACTTTCTACGAGCAGTACTTC.